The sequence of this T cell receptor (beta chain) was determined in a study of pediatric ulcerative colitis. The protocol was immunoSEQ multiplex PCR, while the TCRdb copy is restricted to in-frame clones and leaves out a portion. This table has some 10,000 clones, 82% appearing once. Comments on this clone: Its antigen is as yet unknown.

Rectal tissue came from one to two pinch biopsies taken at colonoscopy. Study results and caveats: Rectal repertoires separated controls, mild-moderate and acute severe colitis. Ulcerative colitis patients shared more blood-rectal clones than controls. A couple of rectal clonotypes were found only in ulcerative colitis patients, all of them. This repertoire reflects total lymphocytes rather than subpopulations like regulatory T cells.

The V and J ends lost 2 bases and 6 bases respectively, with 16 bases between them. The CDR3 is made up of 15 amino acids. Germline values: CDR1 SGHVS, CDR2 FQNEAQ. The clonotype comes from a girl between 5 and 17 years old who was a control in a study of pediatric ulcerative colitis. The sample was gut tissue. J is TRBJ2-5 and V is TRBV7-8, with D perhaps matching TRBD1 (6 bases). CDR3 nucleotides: TGTGCCAGCAGCTTAAGGCGTACAGGGTCAAAGACCCAGTACTTC. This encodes CASSLRRTGSKTQYF. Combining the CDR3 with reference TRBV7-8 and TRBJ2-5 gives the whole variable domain GAGVSQSPRYKVAKRGQDVALRCDPISGHVSLFWYQQALGQGPEFLTYFQNEAQLDKSGLPSDRFFAERPEGSVSTLKIQRTQQEDSAVYLCASSLRRTGSKTQYFGPGTRLLVL.